This T cell receptor (beta chain) was profiled in a study of T cells in Graves' hyperthyroidism and ophthalmopathy. Study-level results: Stable hyperthyroidism was separated from ophthalmopathy by a model based on 13 V-J features. Among thyroid clonotypes expanded above 0.001, most also appeared in blood. Before onset, ophthalmopathy was predicted by the model a median around 6 months earlier.

Amplified TCR beta CDR3 regions came from RNA transcripts. With the HTBI primer set, the TCR CDR3 went through a first round of RT-PCR. TCRdb re-called the multiplex PCR reads through MiXCR, storing one row per CDR3 protein. The repertoire holds fewer than 550,000 distinct CDR3 sequences, approximately 25% seen once, with roughly 10% in the top ten. Trimming stripped 5 bases from V and 0 bases from J, with 13 bases between. The CDR3 has 15 amino acids. CDR1 and CDR2 (germline): SEHNR, FQNEAQ (reference sequence). From approximately 9.5 ml of fresh peripheral blood, PBMCs were isolated. In its sample, this clonotype was seen many times. Its antigen is unidentified.

This chain joins TRBV7-9 and TRBJ1-2; maybe TRBD1 (6 bases). Sequenced input: blood. The receptor comes from a woman in her twenties or thirties with Graves' ophthalmopathy. The CDR3 loop reads CASSHEGGANYGYTF. The CDR3 region has the DNA TGTGCCAGCAGCCACGAGGGGGGGGCTAACTATGGCTACACCTTC.